Shown below are 26 T cell receptor beta chains from a single sample sequenced in a study of shared clonotypes between healthy human individuals. Assay: immunoSEQ multiplex PCR; the TCRdb copy retains only in-frame clones and omits some. The sample has more than 550,000 clones; roughly two thirds are singletons. Sample: memory CD4+ T cells sorted from blood. Subset specified: CD45RA-negative fraction. These receptors were taken from a woman in her thirties in good health.

J is TRBJ2-7 and V is TRBV13; D possibly corresponds to TRBD2 (5 bases). The CDR3 is made up of 13 amino acids. The germline CDR1 and CDR2 sequences are PRHDT and FYEKMQ (reference sequence). V was clipped by 2 bases and J by 6 bases, with 11 bases between them. CDR3 sequence (DNA): TGTGCCAGCAGCTTAATACTTGCGGGCGAGCAGTACTTC. It yields the protein CASSLILAGEQYF.

The rearrangement joins TRBV10-3 to TRBJ2-1; D gene ambiguous. The CDR3 is 11 residues long. V was pared by 3 bases and J by 9 bases, with 6 bases between. Germline CDR1 reads ENHRY; CDR2 reads SYGVKD. The DNA for the CDR3 is TGTGCCATCAGTGACCTCGGTGAGCAGTTCTTC. This codes for CAISDLGEQFF.

This clone was seen only a few times. The chain uses TRBV28 and TRBJ1-1; perhaps TRBD1 as D (5 bases). Germline CDR1 and CDR2: MDHEN and SYDVKM. The CDR3 sequence is 15 residues long. V shed 5 bases and J shed 0 bases, with 13 bases lying between them. CDR3: CASSPPLGLNTEAFF. The DNA for the CDR3 is TGTGCCAGCAGTCCCCCCCTGGGACTGAACACTGAAGCTTTCTTT.

V and J are TRBV7-9 and TRBJ2-7, with 11 positions matching TRBD2. The CDR3 is 14 residues long. Germline V CDR1 and CDR2: SEHNR, FQNEAQ (reference sequence). V dropped 5 bases and J dropped 5; count of bases not matched to a gene: 5. The CDR3, as DNA: TGTGCCAGCAGCCTTACTAGCGGGAGCCACGAGCAGTACTTC. It specifies CASSLTSGSHEQYF. Using reference TRBV7-9 and TRBJ2-7 for the parts outside the CDR3, the full variable domain is DTGVSQNPRHKITKRGQNVTFRCDPISEHNRLYWYRQTLGQGPEFLTYFQNEAQLEKSRLLSDRFSAERPKGSFSTLEIQRTEQGDSAMYLCASSLTSGSHEQYFGPGTRLTVT.

This clone was recorded only once. This sequence joins TRBV7-9 and TRBJ2-6; D gene ambiguous. CDR3 length equals 16 residues. Trimming shortened V by 5 bases and J by 0 bases, and 11 bases separated the two germline ends. Germline values: CDR1 SEHNR, CDR2 FQNEAQ (reference sequence). In DNA, the CDR3 is TGTGCCAGCAGCCCCCGGTTCGACTCTGGGGCCAACGTCCTGACTTTC. It yields the protein CASSPRFDSGANVLTF.

J is TRBJ1-2 and V is TRBV5-4; D is perhaps TRBD1 (6 bases). The CDR3 totals 15 residues. V was cut by 2 bases and J by 3 bases, with 14 bases left in between. In germline, CDR1 is SGHNT, CDR2 YYREEE (reference sequence). The CDR3 sequence: CASSLTDRYDYGYTF. The CDR3 region has the DNA TGTGCCAGCAGCTTAACGGACAGATACGACTATGGCTACACCTTC.

V is TRBV6-1 and J is TRBJ1-1, with TRBD1 matching 7 bases. V was pared by 2 bases and J by 1 base, with 10 bases of the junction left unmatched. This CDR3 spans 17 amino acids. Germline CDR1 is MNHNS and CDR2 is SASEGT. The CDR3 nucleotides read TGTGCCAGCAGTGAAACGGGACAGTGGGGTACGAACACTGAAGCTTTCTTT. Translating gives CASSETGQWGTNTEAFF.

The chain combines TRBV6-1 with TRBJ1-5; D is ambiguous. The V end lost 6 bases, the J end lost 0 bases, and 12 bases lay between the germline ends. CDR1 is MNHNS and CDR2 is SASEGT in the germline V gene. The CDR3 has 15 amino acids. CDR3 amino acids: CASSVPTDSNQPQHF. CDR3 DNA: TGTGCCAGCAGCGTCCCAACCGATAGCAATCAGCCCCAGCATTTT.

J is TRBJ2-3 and V is TRBV6-1; 8 bases align to TRBD1. Looked up from germline, CDR1 is MNHNS and CDR2 is SASEGT. V shed 2 bases and J 5 bases; nucleotides not matched to a gene: 6. This CDR3 spans 15 amino acids. CDR3 sequence reads: CASSETTGGVDTQYF. The DNA for the CDR3 is TGTGCCAGCAGTGAAACCACAGGGGGAGTAGATACGCAGTATTTT.

The gene calls are TRBV28 and TRBJ1-2; D call uncertain. V lost 5 bases to trimming and J lost 4 bases, with 17 bases between them. Germline CDR1 is MDHEN and CDR2 is SYDVKM. The CDR3 contains 15 residues. CDR3 in amino acids: CASSLPGQMVYGYTF. The DNA of the CDR3 is TGTGCCAGCAGTCTACCGGGCCAGATGGTCTATGGCTACACCTTC.

The chain joins TRBV12-1 to TRBJ2-1; the listed D gene, TRBD2, was not tested against the DNA. TRBV12-1 is a recognized pseudogene. The CDR3 contains 16 residues. The CDR3 DNA is TGTGCCAGCAGCTTTAACGGACTAGCGGCCTACAATGAGCAGTTCTTC. Translation gives CASSFNGLAAYNEQFF.

DNA of the CDR3: TGTGCCAGCAGCCTCGACGGAGCGGGGAACAATGAGCAGTTCTTC. Amino acids: CASSLDGAGNNEQFF. The V call is TRBV7-6, the J call TRBJ2-1, with 7 positions matching TRBD2. CDR1 and CDR2 from the germline V gene are SGHVS and FNYEAQ. The CDR3 extends over 15 amino acids. V shed 5 bases, J shed 5 bases, and the junction held 9 bases outside the gene matches.

The DNA for the CDR3 is TGTGCCAGCAGCTCTTCAGGGACTAGCGGGAACTACGAGCAGTACTTC. Amino acids: CASSSSGTSGNYEQYF. This chain joins TRBV9 and TRBJ2-7, with 13 bases fitting TRBD2. The CDR3 extends over 16 amino acids. The V gene end was trimmed by 4 bases and the J gene end by 3 bases; junction bases not matched to a gene: 7. Germline-derived CDR1 and CDR2 are SGDLS and YYNGEE.

The chain employs TRBV10-1 and TRBJ2-7; tentatively, D is TRBD1 or TRBD2 (5 bases each). Deletions cut 2 bases from V and 9 bases from J, with 17 bases between. CDR3 length: 14 amino acids. Germline V gene lookup returns CDR1 WNHNN and CDR2 SYGVQD (reference sequence). Written as DNA, the CDR3 is TGCGCCAGCAGTGAGGGGGGATCGTCCTTCTTGCAGTACTTC. Residues: CASSEGGSSFLQYF.

This rearrangement joins TRBV10-3 to TRBJ2-7, with 8 bases lining up with TRBD2. The V segment lost 8 bases and the J segment 4 bases; nucleotides outside the gene matches: 7. Germline CDR1 and CDR2: ENHRY and SYGVKD. This CDR3 contains 13 residues. The CDR3 DNA sequence: TGTGCCATCGGGGGGACTAGTAAATACGAGCAGTACTTC. This gives the protein CAIGGTSKYEQYF.

This clone was recorded a few times. This chain connects TRBV25-1 to TRBJ1-2; D is perhaps TRBD1 (5 bases). V shed 3 bases and J shed 4 bases, with 15 bases lying between them. Germline lookup yields CDR1 MGHDK and CDR2 SYGVNS. This CDR3 has 15 residues. CDR3 amino acids: CASSDFGGASYGYTF. The CDR3 DNA reads as TGTGCCAGCAGTGATTTTGGGGGAGCGAGCTATGGCTACACCTTC.

This clone has a handful of counts. The chain employs TRBV27 and TRBJ2-3, with D perhaps TRBD1 (6 bases). This CDR3 contains 15 residues. CDR1 MNHEY and CDR2 SMNVEV come from the germline V gene (reference sequence). Between the trimmed V and J ends, which lost 1 base and 2 bases, there was a span of 10 bases. CDR3 residues: CASSLLGQHTDTQYF. Here the CDR3 DNA reads TGTGCCAGCAGTTTATTAGGACAGCACACAGATACGCAGTATTTT.

The chain recombines TRBV6-6 with TRBJ2-3, with TRBD1 as a possible D gene (6 bases). The CDR3 covers 13 residues. The germline V gene has CDR1 MNHNY and CDR2 SVGAGI (reference sequence). With 6 bases removed from V and 6 bases from J, the gap between germline ends came to 13 bases. The CDR3 bases are TGTGCCAGCAGGATCCAGGGGTTTGATACGCAGTATTTT. Amino acid sequence: CASRIQGFDTQYF.

The chain combines TRBV11-2 with TRBJ1-1; TRBD1 is a possible D gene (5 bases). CDR1 and CDR2 (germline): SGHAT, FQNNGV. The CDR3 contains 13 residues. Trimming removed 6 bases at V and 1 base at J, with 9 bases between. CDR3 region: CASRLTENTEAFF. CDR3 nucleotides: TGTGCCAGCAGATTGACAGAGAACACTGAAGCTTTCTTT.

This chain joins TRBV27 and TRBJ1-2, with 8 bases aligning to TRBD1. This CDR3 has 13 residues. Germline trimming cut 5 bases from V and 7 bases from J; bases unmatched to any gene: 6. Germline lookup yields CDR1 MNHEY and CDR2 SMNVEV (reference sequence). CDR3 residues: CASSRGQGFGYTF. In DNA form, the CDR3 reads TGTGCCAGCAGTCGAGGACAGGGTTTTGGCTACACCTTC.

The chain links TRBV28 to TRBJ1-1; D is perhaps TRBD1 (6 bases). Trimming removed 3 bases from V and 6 bases from J, with 8 bases in between. The CDR3 consists of 12 residues. Per the germline V gene, CDR1 is MDHEN and CDR2 is SYDVKM. The CDR3 bases are TGTGCCAGCAGTTTCCGGACAGCTGAAGCTTTCTTT. It translates to CASSFRTAEAFF.

The chain has TRBV6-4 and TRBJ1-5; D gene unclear. The V gene's germline CDR1 is MRHNA and CDR2 SNTAGT. CDR3 size: 14 residues. The germline V and J ends were trimmed by 5 bases and 7 bases, with 15 bases remaining between them. The CDR3 DNA reads as TGTGCCAGCAGTCCTGAAGGGTCGGGGCAGCCCCAGCATTTT. It translates to CASSPEGSGQPQHF.

This clone was observed once. The J gene is TRBJ1-2, the V gene TRBV28; no clear D gene. From germline, CDR1 is MDHEN and CDR2 SYDVKM. This CDR3 comprises 13 residues. V lost 6 bases and J 5 bases, leaving 13 bases between the germline ends. CDR3 region: CASSLNFGYGYTF. The CDR3 nucleotides are TGTGCCAGCAGCCTTAATTTTGGGTATGGCTACACCTTC.

The chain has TRBV5-1 and TRBJ2-1; 11 nucleotides align to TRBD2. Germline V lookup: CDR1 SGHRS, CDR2 YFSETQ. This CDR3 has 16 amino acids. V gave up 4 bases and J gave up 4 bases; unmatched junction bases: 7. The CDR3 DNA is TGCGCCAGCAGCCCCTTAGCGGGAGGGCAATACAATGAGCAGTTCTTC. Translation gives CASSPLAGGQYNEQFF.

The chain recombines TRBV28 with TRBJ2-5, with 13 bases aligning to TRBD2. CDR1 and CDR2 (germline): MDHEN, SYDVKM. CDR3 length: 15 amino acids. V was clipped by 6 bases and J by 2 bases; unmatched bases: 3. The chain's CDR3 is CASSSLAGGQETQYF. The DNA of the CDR3 is TGTGCCAGCAGCTCACTAGCGGGAGGGCAAGAGACCCAGTACTTC.

The CDR3 is CASSEGQTNTEAFF. Here the CDR3 DNA reads TGTGCCAGCAGCGAGGGACAAACGAACACTGAAGCTTTCTTT. The chain has TRBV7-9 and TRBJ1-1; TRBD1 might be the D (6 bases). V lost 5 bases and J lost 1, with 11 bases in between. The CDR3 spans 14 residues. CDR1 is SEHNR and CDR2 is FQNEAQ in the germline V gene (reference sequence).